This T cell receptor (beta chain) was found in a study of beta chain features in type 1 diabetes. Every donor provided one heparinised blood draw, which averaged about 110 mL. Study results and limitations: Type 1 diabetes patients had moderately but significantly shorter TCRB CDR3s in all four CD4+ subsets. Cells with high TCR expression could be over-represented when cDNA is sequenced. The naive, central memory and Treg TCRB repertoires showed an apparent similarity that was greater among patients than among healthy donors.

The CDR3 runs to 12 residues. Trimming at V came to 7 bases and at J to 7 bases, leaving 6 bases not matched to a gene. From germline, CDR1 is SGHRS and CDR2 YFSETQ. Note on this clone: Its antigen remains unidentified.

cDNA synthesis used the whole RNA isolate, giving expressed TCRB sequences. Sequenced by immunoSEQ multiplex PCR; TCRdb stores in-frame clones only, minus some. The sample includes some 500,000 clones, more than 9.5% of them seen just once. The TCR sequence derives from a woman younger than 35 in good health. Specimen: naive CD4+ T cells from blood. The rearrangement links TRBV5-1 to TRBJ2-7, with 9 bases matching TRBD1. The CDR3 region has the DNA TGCGCCAGCGGACCCGGGACAGGGGAGCAGTACTTC. This encodes CASGPGTGEQYF.